The 19 T cell receptor beta chains given below trace back to one sample, sequenced in a study of radiotherapy plus CTLA-4 blockade in lung cancer. Libraries were prepared by immunoSEQ multiplex PCR; TCRdb keeps only in-frame clonotypes and omits some of them. The table lists just over 60,000 clones, 77% of them singletons. Source: peripheral blood, taken from a patient treated with radiotherapy plus ipilimumab. The receptor set was obtained from a human donor with non-small cell lung cancer who had a complete response to radiotherapy plus ipilimumab.

Points on this clone: A read error may produce the germline difference seen at one junction end. V is TRBV11-2 and J is TRBJ1-2; D is uncertain. This CDR3 is built from 15 residues. From germline, CDR1 is SGHAT and CDR2 FQNNGV. CDR3 bases: TGTGCCAGCAGCCTAGACTGGGCAGGAGGCTATGGCTACACCTTC. As protein: CASSLDWAGGYGYTF.

The gene calls are TRBV7-2 and TRBJ2-1; 7 bases are shared with TRBD2. The length of the CDR3 is 15 residues. Germline V gene sequence: CDR1 SGHTA, CDR2 FQGNSA. The V gene end was trimmed by 4 bases and the J gene end by 0 bases; junction bases not matched to a gene: 3. The CDR3 loop reads CASSSGLDSYNEQFF. The CDR3 DNA reads TGTGCCAGCAGCTCTGGACTAGACTCCTACAATGAGCAGTTCTTC. Based on the CDR3 plus reference TRBV7-2 and TRBJ2-1, the full variable domain is GAGVSQSPSNKVTEKGKDVELRCDPISGHTALYWYRQSLGQGLEFLIYFQGNSAPDKSGLPSDRFSAERTGGSVSTLTIQRTQQEDSAVYLCASSSGLDSYNEQFFGPGTRLTVL.

The rearrangement uses TRBV7-9 and TRBJ1-5; D is perhaps TRBD1 (6 bases). This CDR3 contains 15 residues. Deletions cut 1 base from V and 5 bases from J, with 12 bases between. Germline V gene lookup returns CDR1 SEHNR and CDR2 FQNEAQ (reference sequence). The CDR3 nucleotides read TGTGCCAGCAGCTTAGGGGGGGCAGGAGATCAGCCCCAGCATTTT. This gives the protein CASSLGGAGDQPQHF.

V gene TRBV11-3 combines with J gene TRBJ2-5, with D unresolved. Deletions cut 3 bases from V and 1 base from J, with 9 bases between. CDR1 and CDR2 (germline): SGHNT, YENEEA. This CDR3 has 14 residues. The CDR3 DNA reads TGTGCCAGCAGCTTCCGGCGGAGCCAAGAGACCCAGTACTTC. Translating gives CASSFRRSQETQYF.

The chain combines TRBV19 with TRBJ2-6, with 9 bases lining up with TRBD1. The germline CDR1 and CDR2 sequences are LNHDA and SQIVND (reference sequence). After removal of 8 bases from V and 0 bases from J, the junction contained 11 bases not matched to a gene. The CDR3 runs to 18 residues. This CDR3 is CASFNPGQGYSGANVLTF. The CDR3 bases are TGTGCCAGTTTTAATCCGGGACAGGGATACTCTGGGGCCAACGTCCTGACTTTC.

The chain employs TRBV11-3 and TRBJ2-1, with 14 bases that match TRBD2. The J segment lost 6 bases and the V segment lost 5 bases, leaving 6 bases of the junction unmatched. The CDR3 is made up of 16 amino acids. CDR1 is SGHNT, CDR2 YENEEA, per germline. CDR3 nucleotides: TGTGCCAGCAGCCCCGGGACTAGCGGGGGCCTCAATGAGCAGTTCTTC. Translated, it gives CASSPGTSGGLNEQFF.

The gene calls are TRBV9 and TRBJ1-2, with 9 nucleotides matching TRBD1. The CDR3 runs to 15 residues. V shed 1 base and J 8 bases; nucleotides not matched to a gene: 9. Looked up from germline, CDR1 is SGDLS and CDR2 is YYNGEE. CDR3 nucleotide sequence: TGTGCCAGCAGCGTAACAGGGGGCCCGGGGGGCGGCTACACCTTC. As protein: CASSVTGGPGGGYTF.

The V and J genes are TRBV11-2 and TRBJ2-5; 10 nucleotides agree with TRBD1. Germline V lookup: CDR1 SGHAT, CDR2 FQNNGV. This CDR3 is built from 15 residues. V trimming: 5 bases; J trimming: 4 bases; junction bases outside the gene matches: 7. DNA for the CDR3: TGTGCCAGCAGCGTTGAGGGACAGGGGATAGAGACCCAGTACTTC. Translating it yields CASSVEGQGIETQYF.

The rearrangement links TRBV5-6 to TRBJ2-3; 7 nucleotides align to TRBD2. The CDR3 is made up of 14 amino acids. Germline V gene data show CDR1 as SGHDT and CDR2 as YYEEEE. V shed 1 base, J shed 2 bases, and the junction held 1 base outside the gene matches. The chain's CDR3 is CASSLRGDTDTQYF. CDR3 DNA: TGTGCCAGCAGCTTGCGGGGGGACACAGATACGCAGTATTTT. Complete variable domain (other parts from reference TRBV5-6 and TRBJ2-3): DAGVTQSPTHLIKTRGQQVTLRCSPKSGHDTVSWYQQALGQGPQFIFQYYEEEERQRGNFPDRFSGHQFPNYSSELNVNALLLGDSALYLCASSLRGDTDTQYFGPGTRLTVL.

CDR3 nucleotide sequence: TGTGCCAGCAGTTCCCAAGATTATGGCTACACCTTC. Translating gives CASSSQDYGYTF. The genes are TRBV5-6 and TRBJ1-2; D call uncertain. The CDR3 consists of 12 residues. Germline values: CDR1 SGHDT, CDR2 YYEEEE. Trimming took off 5 bases at V and 5 bases at J, with 10 bases between the two ends.

The chain uses TRBV29-1 and TRBJ2-4, with 7 positions matching TRBD1. Germline lookup yields CDR1 SQVTM and CDR2 ANQGSEA. The length of the CDR3 is 11 residues. The V segment lost 7 bases and the J segment 9 bases; nucleotides outside the gene matches: 6. The DNA for the CDR3 is TGCAGCGCTGACAGGGATGGCATTCAGTACTTC. This encodes CSADRDGIQYF. The whole variable domain, filled in from reference TRBV29-1 and TRBJ2-4, reads SAVISQKPSRDICQRGTSLTIQCQVDSQVTMMFWYRQQPGQSLTLIATANQGSEATYESGFVIDKFPISRPNLTFSTLTVSNMSPEDSSIYLCSADRDGIQYFGAGTRLSVL.

The chain is built from TRBV6-6 and TRBJ2-3; D possibly corresponds to TRBD2 (6 bases). Germline values: CDR1 MNHNY, CDR2 SVGAGI (reference sequence). The germline V and J ends were trimmed by 2 bases and 1 base, with 10 bases remaining between them. The CDR3 is made up of 15 amino acids. The CDR3 loop is CASSYPGEGTDTQYF. The CDR3 DNA reads as TGTGCCAGCAGTTACCCGGGGGAGGGCACAGATACGCAGTATTTT.

The V call is TRBV5-1, the J call TRBJ2-1; D perhaps matches TRBD2 (7 bases). Trimming took off 3 bases at V and 5 bases at J, with 18 bases between the two ends. The CDR3 sequence is 16 residues long. Germline values: CDR1 SGHRS, CDR2 YFSETQ. CDR3 sequence reads: CASSSGARERDNEQFF. The CDR3 nucleotides read TGCGCCAGCAGCTCGGGGGCGCGGGAGCGGGACAATGAGCAGTTCTTC.

V gene TRBV6-1 combines with J gene TRBJ1-1, with 8 bases that match TRBD1. The V gene's germline CDR1 is MNHNS and CDR2 SASEGT. This CDR3 is 13 amino acids long. V lost 7 bases to trimming and J lost 4 bases; unmatched junction nucleotides: 5. CDR3 residues: CASKQGVLTEAFF. CDR3 nucleotides: TGTGCCAGCAAACAGGGGGTTCTCACTGAAGCTTTCTTT.

The chain is built from TRBV27 and TRBJ1-1, with TRBD1 matching 8 bases. Per germline, CDR1 MNHEY and CDR2 SMNVEV (reference sequence). J lost 7 bases, V lost 4 bases, and 5 bases had no gene match. The CDR3 covers 13 residues. For the CDR3, the DNA is TGTGCCAGCAGTTACAGGGGGGGCATTGAAGCTTTCTTT. Encoded protein: CASSYRGGIEAFF.

V gene TRBV11-3 combines with J gene TRBJ2-7, with D uncertain. CDR1 and CDR2 (germline): SGHNT, YENEEA. The CDR3 covers 13 residues. V lost 1 base to trimming and J lost 4 bases, with 8 bases between them. DNA of the CDR3: TGTGCCAGCAGCTTAGGTTCAGATTACGAGCAGTACTTC. Protein: CASSLGSDYEQYF.

This chain uses TRBV11-3 with TRBJ1-1, with D possibly TRBD1 on 6 matching bases. In germline, CDR1 is SGHNT, CDR2 YENEEA. Trimming removed 5 bases from V and 2 bases from J, with 15 bases in between. This CDR3 has 15 residues. The CDR3 DNA sequence: TGTGCCAGCAGCCCCGAGGGGGGATTAAACACTGAAGCTTTCTTT. This translates into CASSPEGGLNTEAFF.

The chain uses TRBV18 and TRBJ2-3; D may be TRBD2 (5 bases). CDR3 length: 13 residues. Trimming removed 3 bases at V and 6 bases at J, with 10 bases between. In germline, CDR1 is KGHSH, CDR2 LQKENI. CDR3 amino acids: CASSPGVTDTQYF. CDR3 DNA sequence: TGTGCCAGCTCACCCGGGGTTACGGATACGCAGTATTTT.

The V call is TRBV7-2, the J call TRBJ1-2, with D possibly TRBD1 on 5 matching bases. Germline V gene lookup returns CDR1 SGHTA and CDR2 FQGNSA. V dropped 4 bases and J dropped 0 bases, with 9 bases sitting between them. This CDR3 contains 14 residues. The CDR3 loop is CASSSWGANYGYTF. In nucleotides, the CDR3 is TGTGCCAGCAGCTCCTGGGGGGCTAACTATGGCTACACCTTC.